Shown below are 5 T cell receptor beta chains from a single sample sequenced in a study of T cell responses to AZD1222 COVID-19 vaccine. The table came from immunoSEQ multiplex PCR; TCRdb's copy has only in-frame clones and leaves some out. The sample gives roughly 130,000 clones, around 94% of which show up once; approximately 1.7% is in the top ten. Sequenced here: peripheral blood, sampled on day 0 of AZD1222 vaccination. The source of these receptors is an adult in good health.

CDR3 in DNA: TGTGCCAGTAGTCAACAGGGGAGGAACACTGAAGCTTTCTTT. Residues: CASSQQGRNTEAFF. The chain couples TRBV19 to TRBJ1-1; 7 nucleotides line up with TRBD1. Trimming removed 5 bases from V and 1 base from J; junction bases left unmatched: 4. Germline CDR1 LNHDA, CDR2 SQIVND (reference sequence). CDR3 size: 14 residues.

The rearrangement links TRBV28 to TRBJ2-1; tentative D call: TRBD2 (7 bases). The germline gives CDR1 MDHEN, CDR2 SYDVKM. The CDR3 is 16 amino acids. V was pared by 2 bases and J by 3 bases, with 14 bases between. CDR3 coding DNA: TGTGCCAGCAGTTTAGGGGGGGCTAGAAGCTACAATGAGCAGTTCTTC. Translation gives CASSLGGARSYNEQFF.

The chain couples TRBV12-3 or TRBV12-4 to TRBJ1-4; D remains unclear. There are 12 residues in the CDR3. Trimming shortened V by 6 bases and J by 8 bases, and 10 bases separated the two germline ends. CDR3: CASRQTGEKLFF. The CDR3 nucleotides are TGTGCCAGCAGGCAGACCGGGGAAAAACTGTTTTTT.

V gene TRBV7-2 combines with J gene TRBJ2-7, with 9 positions matching TRBD2. The CDR3 covers 15 residues. V was pared by 4 bases and J by 0 bases, with 4 bases of the junction left unmatched. In germline, CDR1 is SGHTA, CDR2 FQGNSA. For the CDR3, the DNA is TGTGCCAGCAGCTCCCTAGCGGGAAGCTCCTACGAGCAGTACGTC. Protein product: CASSSLAGSSYEQYV.

The count of this clone is one. V gene TRBV19 combines with J gene TRBJ1-1, with a tentative D call TRBD1 (6 bases). This CDR3 contains 15 residues. Germline CDR1 reads LNHDA; CDR2 reads SQIVND (reference sequence). Between the trimmed V and J ends, which lost 2 bases and 4 bases, there was a span of 14 bases. This CDR3 is CASSIQGSMGTEAFF. The CDR3 DNA reads TGTGCCAGTAGTATACAGGGGTCCATGGGCACTGAAGCTTTCTTT. The variable domain in full, with the rest retrieved from reference TRBV19 and TRBJ1-1, is DGGITQSPKYLFRKEGQNVTLSCEQNLNHDAMYWYRQDPGQGLRLIYYSQIVNDFQKGDIAEGYSVSREKKESFPLTVTSAQKNPTAFYLCASSIQGSMGTEAFFGQGTRLTVV.